A single sample is the source of the 12 T cell receptor beta chains below, sequenced in a study of CD8 T cells in ankylosing spondylitis. A single record per CDR3 protein comes from TCRdb applying MiXCR to the 5' RACE reads. The table has roughly 38,000 distinct CDR3 sequences, 16% seen once. The sample consisted of blood. The receptors were gathered from a male donor with ankylosing spondylitis or in good health (not recorded which).

This clonotype was found a few times. The chain's CDR3 is CSAPPLNTEAFF. CDR3 bases: TGCAGTGCTCCCCCTCTGAACACTGAAGCTTTCTTT. The chain couples TRBV20-1 to TRBJ1-1; D call uncertain. CDR3 length: 12 amino acids. Germline V gene data show CDR1 as DFQATT and CDR2 as SNEGSKA (reference sequence). The germline V and J ends were trimmed by 5 bases and 0 bases, with 7 bases remaining between them.

The gene calls are TRBV7-9 and TRBJ2-6; 9 nucleotides line up with TRBD2. This CDR3 region has 17 residues. Germline CDR1 is SEHNR and CDR2 is FQNEAQ (reference sequence). The ends lost 1 base at V and 3 bases at J; junction bases unmatched: 4. For the CDR3, the DNA is TGTGCCAGCAGCTTAGTAGCGGGAGTTAGTGGGGCCAACGTCCTGACTTTC. Translation gives CASSLVAGVSGANVLTF.

This clonotype was counted many times. The chain couples TRBV7-2 to TRBJ2-3; 12 positions agree with TRBD2. The germline CDR1 and CDR2 sequences are SGHTA and FQGNSA. The CDR3 consists of 16 residues. V lost 1 base, J lost 1 base, and 0 bases stayed unmatched. The CDR3 reads CASSLGTSGGTDTQYF. CDR3 nucleotides: TGTGCCAGCAGCTTAGGGACTAGCGGGGGCACAGATACGCAGTATTTT.

The J gene is TRBJ2-1, the V gene TRBV12-3 or TRBV12-4; D is perhaps TRBD1 (6 bases). This CDR3 is 15 amino acids long. V gave up 1 base and J gave up 5 bases, with 12 bases separating them. CDR3 sequence: CASSLEGGVDNEQFF. In nucleotides, the CDR3 is TGTGCCAGCAGTTTAGAAGGGGGAGTGGACAATGAGCAGTTCTTC.

This chain joins TRBV12-3 or TRBV12-4 and TRBJ2-2, with TRBD2 matching over 7 bases. V shed 6 bases and J 6 bases; nucleotides not matched to a gene: 4. The length of the CDR3 is 13 residues. Written as DNA, the CDR3 is TGTGCCAGCAGCCTGACTAGCCCCGGGGAGCTGTTTTTT. It specifies CASSLTSPGELFF.

This clonotype was counted only a few times. This sequence joins TRBV20-1 and TRBJ2-2; D may be TRBD1 (6 bases). Deletions cut 2 bases from V and 5 bases from J, with 12 bases between. Germline CDR1 and CDR2: DFQATT and SNEGSKA (reference sequence). CDR3 size: 14 residues. DNA of the CDR3: TGCAGTGCTAGAACAGGGAAGGGAACCGGGGAGCTGTTTTTT. Residues: CSARTGKGTGELFF.

This clonotype was seen a few times. The chain recombines TRBV28 with TRBJ2-7; D is uncertain. V gave up 5 bases and J gave up 4 bases, with 3 bases separating them. From germline, CDR1 is MDHEN and CDR2 SYDVKM. CDR3 length equals 10 residues. The DNA of the CDR3 is TGTGCCAGCAGTGGATACGAGCAGTACTTC. It specifies CASSGYEQYF.

The gene calls are TRBV4-3 and TRBJ2-3, with D uncertain. Trimming cost V 0 bases and J 3 bases, with 10 bases left between them. This CDR3 comprises 15 residues. Per germline, CDR1 LGHNA and CDR2 YSLEER. CDR3 nucleotide sequence: TGCGCCAGCAGCCAAGATATGACACTTACAGATACGCAGTATTTT. Translation: CASSQDMTLTDTQYF.

This clonotype was seen a few times. V is TRBV29-1 and J is TRBJ2-1; D is undetermined. Germline V gives CDR1 SQVTM, CDR2 ANQGSEA. The CDR3 is 12 residues long. V was shortened by 7 bases and J by 3 bases, with 10 bases between the two germline ends. CDR3 loop: CSALRLYNEQFF. Here the CDR3 DNA reads TGCAGCGCGCTCAGGCTCTACAATGAGCAGTTCTTC.

Only a few counts were recorded for this clonotype. The rearrangement joins TRBV6-6 to TRBJ2-2, with unresolved D. Germline lookup yields CDR1 MNHNY and CDR2 SVGAGI (reference sequence). V gave up 4 bases and J gave up 3 bases, with 9 bases separating them. This CDR3 region has 14 residues. The CDR3 sequence is CASSLGRHTGELFF. CDR3 coding DNA: TGTGCCAGCAGTTTGGGTAGGCACACCGGGGAGCTGTTTTTT.

This clonotype turned up a few times. The J gene is TRBJ2-5, the V gene TRBV7-2, with D possibly TRBD2 on 5 matching bases. Trimming left V 2 bases short and J 2 bases short, with 12 bases between. The germline V gene has CDR1 SGHTA and CDR2 FQGNSA. The CDR3 runs 15 residues. The CDR3 region has the DNA TGTGCCAGCAGCTTACAAACAAGGACTCAAGAGACCCAGTACTTC. Translation gives CASSLQTRTQETQYF.

The chain couples TRBV6-5 to TRBJ2-2; a possible D gene is TRBD2 (7 bases). V was shortened by 7 bases and J by 5 bases, with 14 bases between the two germline ends. The CDR3 length is 14 residues. Germline CDR1 MNHEY, CDR2 SVGAGI. CDR3 sequence reads: CASKEGGPTGELFF. DNA for the CDR3: TGTGCCAGCAAGGAGGGGGGGCCAACCGGGGAGCTGTTTTTT.